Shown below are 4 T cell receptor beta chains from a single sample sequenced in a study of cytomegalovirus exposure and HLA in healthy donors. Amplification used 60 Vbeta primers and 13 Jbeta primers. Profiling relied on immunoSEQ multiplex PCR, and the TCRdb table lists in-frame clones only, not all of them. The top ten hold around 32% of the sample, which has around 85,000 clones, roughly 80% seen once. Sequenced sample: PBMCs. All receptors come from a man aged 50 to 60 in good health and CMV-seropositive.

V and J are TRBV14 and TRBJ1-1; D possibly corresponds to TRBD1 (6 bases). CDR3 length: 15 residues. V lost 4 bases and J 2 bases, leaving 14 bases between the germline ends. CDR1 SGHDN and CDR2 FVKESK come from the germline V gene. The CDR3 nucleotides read TGTGCCAGCAGCCCGATACAGGGAGTAAACACTGAAGCTTTCTTT. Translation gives CASSPIQGVNTEAFF.

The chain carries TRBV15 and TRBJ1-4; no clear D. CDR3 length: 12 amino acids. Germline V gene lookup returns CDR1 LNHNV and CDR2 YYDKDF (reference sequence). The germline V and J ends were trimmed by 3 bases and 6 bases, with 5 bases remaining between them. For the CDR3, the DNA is TGTGCCACCAGCAGGGCCCATGAAAAACTGTTTTTT. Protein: CATSRAHEKLFF.

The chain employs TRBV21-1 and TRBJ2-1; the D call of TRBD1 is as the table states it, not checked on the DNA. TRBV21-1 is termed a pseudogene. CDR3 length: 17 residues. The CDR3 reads CASSKGGRDRSYNEQFF. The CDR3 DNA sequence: TGTGCCAGCAGCAAAGGGGGGCGGGACAGGAGCTACAATGAGCAGTTCTTC.

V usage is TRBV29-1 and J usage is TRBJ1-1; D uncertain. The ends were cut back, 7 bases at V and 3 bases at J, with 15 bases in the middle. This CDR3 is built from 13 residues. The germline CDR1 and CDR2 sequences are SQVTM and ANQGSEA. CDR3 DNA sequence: TGCAGCGCTAGAACCCTCTCGGACACTGAAGCTTTCTTT. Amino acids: CSARTLSDTEAFF. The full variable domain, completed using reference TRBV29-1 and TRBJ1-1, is SAVISQKPSRDICQRGTSLTIQCQVDSQVTMMFWYRQQPGQSLTLIATANQGSEATYESGFVIDKFPISRPNLTFSTLTVSNMSPEDSSIYLCSARTLSDTEAFFGQGTRLTVV.